Shown below are 22 T cell receptor beta chains from a single sample sequenced in a study of cytomegalovirus exposure and HLA in healthy donors (dated by TCRdb to about 2017). Libraries were constructed by the immunoSEQ multiplex PCR assay. The multiplex PCR relied on a mix of 60 forward primers for TCR Vbeta segments and 13 reverse primers for TCR Jbeta segments. TCRdb's version of the immuneACCESS table is confined to in-frame rearrangements and falls short of the full clone set. An unresolved V gene accounts for under half of the shortfall where checked; the remainder is of unknown origin. The sample table holds some 140,000 clones, of which approximately 79% were seen once. The biggest ten clones account for roughly 8.8% of the sample. Sample: PBMCs. These receptors all stem from a woman aged 45-59 years in good health and CMV-seropositive.

V gene TRBV7-9 combines with J gene TRBJ1-2; the D gene is possibly TRBD1 (5 bases). Germline values: CDR1 SEHNR, CDR2 FQNEAQ (reference sequence). The CDR3 has 12 residues. Trimming removed 7 bases at V and 4 bases at J, with 10 bases between. The CDR3 nucleotides are TGTGCCAGCACCCCGGGGGGCTATGGCTACACCTTC. It yields the protein CASTPGGYGYTF.

CDR3 DNA: TGTGCCAGCAGCTTCCCAGGGGCAGGAGAAATAGCGGGTTACGAGCAGTACTTC. Translation gives CASSFPGAGEIAGYEQYF. The genes are TRBV5-8 and TRBJ2-7, with D maybe TRBD2 (7 bases). The CDR3 extends over 18 amino acids. V lost 2 bases, J lost 4 bases, and 25 bases lay in between. Per the germline V gene, CDR1 is SGHTS and CDR2 is YDEGEE. Together with reference TRBV5-8 and TRBJ2-7, the CDR3 gives the full variable domain: EAGVTQSPTHLIKTRGQQATLRCSPISGHTSVYWYQQALGLGLQFLLWYDEGEERNRGNFPPRFSGRQFPNYSSELNVNALELEDSALYLCASSFPGAGEIAGYEQYFGPGTRLTVT.

The chain joins TRBV5-6 to TRBJ1-1, with D possibly matching TRBD1 (5 bases). Trimming removed 2 bases at V and 0 bases at J, with 11 bases between. The length of the CDR3 is 15 residues. Per germline, CDR1 SGHDT and CDR2 YYEEEE. CDR3 sequence reads: CASSFFTGVNTEAFF. The CDR3 region has the DNA TGTGCCAGCAGCTTTTTCACGGGGGTGAACACTGAAGCTTTCTTT.

V usage is TRBV9 and J usage is TRBJ2-3; TRBD1 matches at 10 bases. The germline V gene encodes CDR1 SGDLS and CDR2 YYNGEE. CDR3 length: 20 amino acids. The J segment lost 0 bases and the V segment lost 0 bases, leaving 13 bases of the junction unmatched. CDR3 nucleotides: TGTGCCAGCAGCGTAGATCGGGGGGGGACAGGGGCGACTAGCACAGATACGCAGTATTTT. This encodes CASSVDRGGTGATSTDTQYF.

The rearrangement links TRBV29-1 to TRBJ1-2; perhaps TRBD1 as D (5 bases). The CDR3 loop spans 12 amino acids. Germline V gene sequence: CDR1 SQVTM, CDR2 ANQGSEA. V gave up 0 bases and J gave up 6 bases, with 8 bases separating them. Here the CDR3 DNA reads TGCAGCGTTGAAGAATGGGGGGATGGCTACACCTTC. It translates to CSVEEWGDGYTF.

The chain combines TRBV6-1 with TRBJ2-2, with 10 bases lining up with TRBD2. The germline CDR1 and CDR2 sequences are MNHNS and SASEGT. Trimming cost V 4 bases and J 7 bases; bases outside gene matches: 6. The CDR3 extends over 15 amino acids. This CDR3 reads CASSVTSGASGELFF. As DNA, the CDR3 is TGTGCCAGCAGTGTTACTAGCGGGGCTAGCGGGGAGCTGTTTTTT.

The chain recombines TRBV5-4 with TRBJ1-5; maybe TRBD1 (6 bases). The CDR3 consists of 18 residues. Trimming left V 0 bases short and J 2 bases short, with 18 bases between. CDR1 SGHNT and CDR2 YYREEE come from the germline V gene (reference sequence). CDR3: CASSLGGPQDRGNQPQHF. The CDR3 DNA sequence: TGTGCCAGCAGCTTGGGAGGACCCCAGGACAGAGGCAATCAGCCCCAGCATTTT.

The chain employs TRBV28 and TRBJ1-1; a possible D gene is TRBD1 (5 bases). Trimming cost V 1 base and J 4 bases, with 10 bases left between them. There are 14 residues in the CDR3. CDR1 and CDR2 from the germline V gene are MDHEN and SYDVKM. CDR3 sequence reads: CASSLYGGGTEAFF. The CDR3 coding sequence is TGTGCCAGCAGTTTATACGGGGGGGGCACTGAAGCTTTCTTT.

V gene TRBV6-4 combines with J gene TRBJ2-3, with 14 bases matching TRBD2. This CDR3 region has 15 residues. V gave up 6 bases and J gave up 4 bases; unmatched junction bases: 3. The germline CDR1 and CDR2 sequences are MRHNA and SNTAGT. The CDR3 nucleotides are TGTGCCAGCAGCTCGACTAGCGGGGGGGCAGATACGCAGTATTTT. Translated, it gives CASSSTSGGADTQYF.

The chain has TRBV2 and TRBJ1-3, with unresolved D. V lost 5 bases, J lost 4 bases, and 15 bases lay in between. The CDR3 contains 15 residues. Per the germline V gene, CDR1 is SNHLY and CDR2 is FYNNEI. This CDR3 reads CASSPDGESGNTIYF. As DNA, the CDR3 is TGTGCCAGCAGTCCCGATGGGGAGTCAGGAAACACCATATATTTT.

CDR3 coding DNA: TGTGCCAGCAGTTACTCGAATCTAGCGGGGCCGGGCAAAAACATTCAGTACTTC. Amino acid sequence: CASSYSNLAGPGKNIQYF. The gene calls are TRBV6-7 and TRBJ2-4, with 9 nucleotides matching TRBD2. TRBV6-7 is designated an ORF whose function remains uncertain. There are 18 residues in the CDR3. Trimming at V came to 0 bases and at J to 3 bases, leaving 9 bases not matched to a gene.

This clone was counted a single time. The chain recombines TRBV5-1 with TRBJ1-2; 7 positions match TRBD1. Germline lookup yields CDR1 SGHRS and CDR2 YFSETQ. This CDR3 contains 14 residues. Trimming took 2 bases from V and 6 from J; bases not matched to a gene: 7. For the CDR3, the DNA is TGCGCCAGCAGCTTAATGAGGACAGGTGATGGCTACACCTTC. Translating it yields CASSLMRTGDGYTF.

The gene calls are TRBV2 and TRBJ2-2; maybe TRBD2 (6 bases). V was trimmed by 4 bases and J by 0 bases, leaving 12 bases between them. The CDR3 loop spans 16 amino acids. Germline CDR1 and CDR2: SNHLY and FYNNEI. The CDR3 DNA follows: TGTGCCAGCAGTGTTTTCGGGGGAGCGAACACCGGGGAGCTGTTTTTT. Its protein is CASSVFGGANTGELFF.

A single count supports this clone. V is TRBV19 and J is TRBJ1-1; TRBD1 aligns across 8 bases. With 6 bases clipped from V and 3 bases from J, the junction kept 15 bases outside the gene matches. Per the germline V gene, CDR1 is LNHDA and CDR2 is SQIVND (reference sequence). The CDR3 consists of 17 residues. The CDR3 here is CASSISTGARVDTEAFF. The CDR3 nucleotides are TGTGCCAGTAGCATATCGACAGGGGCGAGGGTGGACACTGAAGCTTTCTTT. The whole variable domain, filled in from reference TRBV19 and TRBJ1-1, reads DGGITQSPKYLFRKEGQNVTLSCEQNLNHDAMYWYRQDPGQGLRLIYYSQIVNDFQKGDIAEGYSVSREKKESFPLTVTSAQKNPTAFYLCASSISTGARVDTEAFFGQGTRLTVV.

V usage is TRBV5-4 and J usage is TRBJ1-4; TRBD1 aligns across 8 bases. This CDR3 has 14 residues. V lost 2 bases and J lost 7; bases outside the gene matches: 4. CDR1 and CDR2 from the germline V gene are SGHNT and YYREEE (reference sequence). CDR3 residues: CASSFDRGSEKLFF. Written as DNA, the CDR3 is TGTGCCAGCAGCTTTGACAGGGGTAGTGAAAAACTGTTTTTT.

The chain uses TRBV10-3 and TRBJ2-2; possibly TRBD1 for D (6 bases). The V gene lost 7 bases and the J gene lost 3 bases, with 15 bases spanning the gap. This CDR3 comprises 15 residues. The germline CDR1 and CDR2 sequences are ENHRY and SYGVKD. The CDR3 DNA reads as TGTGCCATCACTACCGCAGGGGTCCACACCGGGGAGCTGTTTTTT. As protein: CAITTAGVHTGELFF.

The rearrangement joins TRBV5-1 to TRBJ2-5; 10 bases agree with TRBD1. CDR3 length: 15 amino acids. The J segment lost 4 bases and the V segment lost 3 bases, leaving 6 bases of the junction unmatched. Looked up from germline, CDR1 is SGHRS and CDR2 is YFSETQ. This CDR3 reads CASSSTTGGAETQYF. CDR3 bases: TGCGCCAGCAGCTCTACGACAGGGGGCGCAGAGACCCAGTACTTC.

This clone was counted between two and nine times. The chain links TRBV5-1 to TRBJ2-3; D is perhaps TRBD1 (6 bases). The length of the CDR3 is 16 residues. Trimming took off 2 bases at V and 5 bases at J, with 18 bases between the two ends. Germline-derived CDR1 and CDR2 are SGHRS and YFSETQ. CDR3 sequence (DNA): TGCGCCAGCAGCTTTTCAGGGGCCCCTTCAGTAGATACGCAGTATTTT. Its protein is CASSFSGAPSVDTQYF.

There are a few counts of this clone. The chain is built from TRBV28 and TRBJ2-2; 11 nucleotides match TRBD2. Germline lookup yields CDR1 MDHEN and CDR2 SYDVKM. Unmatched junction bases numbered 7, after V lost 6 bases and J lost 4 bases. This CDR3 has 16 residues. DNA of the CDR3: TGTGCCAGCAGCCCTCTAGCGGGGGGATTCACCGGGGAGCTGTTTTTT. Its protein product is CASSPLAGGFTGELFF.

This chain uses TRBV7-8 with TRBJ2-1; D is possibly TRBD1 (6 bases). Deletions cut 5 bases from V and 6 bases from J, with 20 bases between. Germline V CDR1 and CDR2: SGHVS, FQNEAQ. The CDR3 is 16 residues long. The CDR3: CASSPIPQGIGNEQFF. CDR3 in DNA: TGTGCCAGCAGCCCAATACCGCAGGGGATAGGCAATGAGCAGTTCTTC. Complete variable domain (other parts from reference TRBV7-8 and TRBJ2-1): GAGVSQSPRYKVAKRGQDVALRCDPISGHVSLFWYQQALGQGPEFLTYFQNEAQLDKSGLPSDRFFAERPEGSVSTLKIQRTQQEDSAVYLCASSPIPQGIGNEQFFGPGTRLTVL.

The gene calls are TRBV7-9 and TRBJ1-1; tentative D call: TRBD1 (5 bases). Germline lookup yields CDR1 SEHNR and CDR2 FQNEAQ (reference sequence). The germline V and J ends were trimmed by 1 base and 1 base, with 10 bases remaining between them. The CDR3 is made up of 15 amino acids. The CDR3 is CASSLEGGANTEAFF. For the CDR3, the DNA is TGTGCCAGCAGCTTAGAGGGAGGGGCGAACACTGAAGCTTTCTTT.

This clone was observed a single time. The chain employs TRBV9 and TRBJ2-2; 11 nucleotides match TRBD2. This CDR3 region has 16 residues. Unmatched junction bases numbered 5, after V lost 3 bases and J lost 4 bases. Germline assignment: CDR1 SGDLS and CDR2 YYNGEE. The CDR3 DNA reads as TGTGCCAGCAGCGCGGGACTAGCGGAATCCACCGGGGAGCTGTTTTTT. As protein: CASSAGLAESTGELFF.